The entry below gives a single T cell receptor (beta chain) sequence along with its context. CDR3 length: 15 amino acids. Trimming took 1 base from V and 10 from J, leaving 14 bases between them. CDR1 MNHNS and CDR2 SASEGT come from the germline V gene. The entry originates in a study of blood T cell repertoires in COVID-19. In the original processing: Amplifying reference gene primers gave estimates of nucleated cell counts. Profiled with immunoSEQ multiplex PCR; TCRdb holds only in-frame clones, not every one. V and J calls and clone size are copied from that table; D and trimming were computed from the DNA. Of around 260,000 clones listed, 70% to 90% were seen once; the top ten hold about 4.3%. Cohort assignment relied on participant-reported clinical history. Either two negative PCRs, clearance, or symptom resolution qualified Cohort 3 donors as recovered.

What was sequenced was PBMCs or T cells enriched from blood (not recorded which). The J gene is TRBJ1-6, the V gene TRBV6-1, with D tentatively TRBD1 (6 bases). The receptor comes from a woman in her 30s who had recovered from COVID-19. CDR3 sequence reads: CASSEGVGAGSPLHF. For the CDR3, the DNA is TGTGCCAGCAGTGAAGGGGTGGGGGCCGGCTCACCCCTCCACTTT.